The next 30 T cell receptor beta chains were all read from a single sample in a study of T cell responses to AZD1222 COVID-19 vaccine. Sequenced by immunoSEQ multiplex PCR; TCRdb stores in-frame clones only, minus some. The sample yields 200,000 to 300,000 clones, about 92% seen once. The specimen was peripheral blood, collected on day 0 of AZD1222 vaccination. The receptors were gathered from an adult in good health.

CDR3 protein: CASTHGRVEEKLFF. DNA of the CDR3: TGTGCCAGCACCCATGGACGGGTGGAGGAAAAACTGTTTTTT. V and J are TRBV5-6 and TRBJ1-4, with no clear D. The germline V gene encodes CDR1 SGHDT and CDR2 YYEEEE. V was clipped by 6 bases and J by 8 bases, with 17 bases between them. The CDR3 sequence is 14 residues long. Filled out from reference TRBV5-6 and TRBJ1-4, the complete variable domain reads DAGVTQSPTHLIKTRGQQVTLRCSPKSGHDTVSWYQQALGQGPQFIFQYYEEEERQRGNFPDRFSGHQFPNYSSELNVNALLLGDSALYLCASTHGRVEEKLFFGSGTQLSVL.

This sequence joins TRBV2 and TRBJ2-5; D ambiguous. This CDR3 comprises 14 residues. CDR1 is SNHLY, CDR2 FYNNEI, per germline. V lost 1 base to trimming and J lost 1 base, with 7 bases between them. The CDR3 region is CASSEDRSQETQYF. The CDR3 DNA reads TGTGCCAGCAGTGAAGACCGCAGCCAAGAGACCCAGTACTTC.

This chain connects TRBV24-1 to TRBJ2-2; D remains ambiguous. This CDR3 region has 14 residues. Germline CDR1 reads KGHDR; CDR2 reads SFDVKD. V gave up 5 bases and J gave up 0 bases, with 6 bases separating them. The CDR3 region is CATSVSSNTGELFF. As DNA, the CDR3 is TGTGCCACCAGTGTTAGTTCGAACACCGGGGAGCTGTTTTTT.

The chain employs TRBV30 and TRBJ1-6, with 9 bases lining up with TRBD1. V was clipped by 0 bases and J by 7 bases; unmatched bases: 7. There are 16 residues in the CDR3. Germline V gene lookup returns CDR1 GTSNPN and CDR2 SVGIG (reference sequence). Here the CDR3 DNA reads TGTGCCTGGAGTGTACCCGGGACAGGGCTGAATTCACCCCTCCACTTT. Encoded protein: CAWSVPGTGLNSPLHF.

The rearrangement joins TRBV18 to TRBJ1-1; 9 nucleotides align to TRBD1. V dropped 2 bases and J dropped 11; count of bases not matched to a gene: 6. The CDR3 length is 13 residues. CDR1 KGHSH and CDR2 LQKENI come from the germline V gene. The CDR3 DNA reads TGTGCCAGCTCACCAACAGGGGGCTATAAGGCTTTCTTT. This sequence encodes CASSPTGGYKAFF.

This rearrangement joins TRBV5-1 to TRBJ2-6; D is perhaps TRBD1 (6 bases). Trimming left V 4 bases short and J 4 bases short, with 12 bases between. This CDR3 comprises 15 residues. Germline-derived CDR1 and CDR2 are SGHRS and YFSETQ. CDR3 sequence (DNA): TGCGCCAGCAGCCTGACAGGAACCGGGGCCAACGTCCTGACTTTC. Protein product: CASSLTGTGANVLTF. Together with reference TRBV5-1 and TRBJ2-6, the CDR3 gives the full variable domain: KAGVTQTPRYLIKTRGQQVTLSCSPISGHRSVSWYQQTPGQGLQFLFEYFSETQRNKGNFPGRFSGRQFSNSRSEMNVSTLELGDSALYLCASSLTGTGANVLTFGAGSRLTVL.

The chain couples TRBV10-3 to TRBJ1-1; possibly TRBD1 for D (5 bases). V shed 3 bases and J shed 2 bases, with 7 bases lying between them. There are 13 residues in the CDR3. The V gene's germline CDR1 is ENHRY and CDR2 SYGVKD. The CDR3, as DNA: TGTGCCATCAGTGACCAGGGAAACACTGAAGCTTTCTTT. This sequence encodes CAISDQGNTEAFF.

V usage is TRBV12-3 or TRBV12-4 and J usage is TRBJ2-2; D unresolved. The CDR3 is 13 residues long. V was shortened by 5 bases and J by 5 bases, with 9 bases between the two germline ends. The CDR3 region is CASSPSRTGELFF. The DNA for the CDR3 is TGTGCCAGCAGTCCTTCACGTACCGGGGAGCTGTTTTTT.

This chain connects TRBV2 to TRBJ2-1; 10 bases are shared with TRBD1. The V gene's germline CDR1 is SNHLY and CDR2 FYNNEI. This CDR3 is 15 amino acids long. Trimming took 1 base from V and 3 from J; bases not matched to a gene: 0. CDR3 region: CASSEGDRGYNEQFF. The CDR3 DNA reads TGTGCCAGCAGTGAAGGGGACAGGGGCTACAATGAGCAGTTCTTC. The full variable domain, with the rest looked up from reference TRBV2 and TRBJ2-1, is EPEVTQTPSHQVTQMGQEVILRCVPISNHLYFYWYRQILGQKVEFLVSFYNNEISEKSEIFDDQFSVERPDGSNFTLKIRSTKLEDSAMYFCASSEGDRGYNEQFFGPGTRLTVL.

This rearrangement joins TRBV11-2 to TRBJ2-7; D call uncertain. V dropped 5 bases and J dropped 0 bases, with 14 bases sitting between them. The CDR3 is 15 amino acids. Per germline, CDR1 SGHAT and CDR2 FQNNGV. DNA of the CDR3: TGTGCCAGCAGCCCCCTCCAAAACTACTCCTACGAGCAGTACTTC. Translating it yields CASSPLQNYSYEQYF.

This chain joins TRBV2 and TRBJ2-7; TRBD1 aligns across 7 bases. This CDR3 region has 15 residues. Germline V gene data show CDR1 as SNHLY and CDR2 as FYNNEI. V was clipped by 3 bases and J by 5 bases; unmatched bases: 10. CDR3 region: CASSDRGPPKDEQYF. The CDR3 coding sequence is TGTGCCAGCAGTGATAGGGGGCCGCCTAAAGACGAGCAGTACTTC.

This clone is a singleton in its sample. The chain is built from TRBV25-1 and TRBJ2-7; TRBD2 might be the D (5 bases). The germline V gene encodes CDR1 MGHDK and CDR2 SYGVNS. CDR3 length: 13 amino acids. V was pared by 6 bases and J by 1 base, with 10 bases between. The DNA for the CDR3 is TGTGCCAGCAGGGACCCGGGATCCTACGAGCAGTACTTC. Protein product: CASRDPGSYEQYF.

The CDR3 sequence: CASSKEGSYEQYF. CDR3 bases: TGTGCCAGCAGCAAAGAAGGGTCCTACGAGCAGTACTTC. V usage is TRBV21-1 and J usage is TRBJ2-7. TRBV21-1 is labeled a pseudogene. The CDR3 consists of 13 residues.

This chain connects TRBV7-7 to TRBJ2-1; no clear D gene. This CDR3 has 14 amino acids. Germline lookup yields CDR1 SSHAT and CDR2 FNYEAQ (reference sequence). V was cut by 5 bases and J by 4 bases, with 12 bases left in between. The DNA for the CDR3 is TGTGCCAGCAGCCAAGATAGCATTTACAATGAGCAGTTCTTC. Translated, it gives CASSQDSIYNEQFF. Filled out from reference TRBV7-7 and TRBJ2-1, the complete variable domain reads GAGVSQSPRYKVTKRGQDVTLRCDPISSHATLYWYQQALGQGPEFLTYFNYEAQPDKSGLPSDRFSAERPEGSISTLTIQRTEQRDSAMYRCASSQDSIYNEQFFGPGTRLTVL.

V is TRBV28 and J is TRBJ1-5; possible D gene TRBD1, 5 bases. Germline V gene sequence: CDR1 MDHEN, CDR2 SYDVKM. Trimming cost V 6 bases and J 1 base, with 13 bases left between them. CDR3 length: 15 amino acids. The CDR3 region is CASRDGGMSNQPQHF. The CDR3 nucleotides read TGTGCCAGCAGAGACGGGGGGATGAGCAATCAGCCCCAGCATTTT.

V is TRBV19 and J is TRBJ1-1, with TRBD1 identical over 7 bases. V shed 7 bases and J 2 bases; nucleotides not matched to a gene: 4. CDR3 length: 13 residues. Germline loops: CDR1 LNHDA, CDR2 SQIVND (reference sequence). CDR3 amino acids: CASKGQLNTEAFF. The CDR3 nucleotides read TGTGCCAGTAAGGGACAGCTAAACACTGAAGCTTTCTTT.

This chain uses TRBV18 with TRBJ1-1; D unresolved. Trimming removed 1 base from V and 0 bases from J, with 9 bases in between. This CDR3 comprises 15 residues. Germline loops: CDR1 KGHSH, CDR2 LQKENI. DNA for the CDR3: TGTGCCAGCTCACCACAAAGAGTCATGAACACTGAAGCTTTCTTT. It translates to CASSPQRVMNTEAFF.

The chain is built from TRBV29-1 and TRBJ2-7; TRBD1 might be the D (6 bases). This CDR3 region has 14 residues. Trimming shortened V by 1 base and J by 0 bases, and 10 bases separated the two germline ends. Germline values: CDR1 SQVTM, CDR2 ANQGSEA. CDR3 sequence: CSVEAGASSYEQYF. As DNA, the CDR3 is TGCAGCGTTGAAGCAGGGGCCAGCTCCTACGAGCAGTACTTC.

Here the CDR3 reads CASSRGTSGTQETQYF. The CDR3 nucleotides are TGCGCCAGCAGCCGAGGGACTAGCGGGACCCAAGAGACCCAGTACTTC. The chain links TRBV5-1 to TRBJ2-5, with 13 bases lining up with TRBD2. CDR1 SGHRS and CDR2 YFSETQ come from the germline V gene. Germline trimming cut 4 bases from V and 1 base from J; bases unmatched to any gene: 4. The CDR3 runs to 16 residues.

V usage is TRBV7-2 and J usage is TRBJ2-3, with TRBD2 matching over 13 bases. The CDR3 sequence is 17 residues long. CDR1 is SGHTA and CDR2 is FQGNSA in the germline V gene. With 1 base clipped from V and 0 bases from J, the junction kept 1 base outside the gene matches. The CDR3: CASSLVGLAGSTDTQYF. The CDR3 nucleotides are TGTGCCAGCAGCTTAGTGGGACTAGCGGGAAGCACAGATACGCAGTATTTT.

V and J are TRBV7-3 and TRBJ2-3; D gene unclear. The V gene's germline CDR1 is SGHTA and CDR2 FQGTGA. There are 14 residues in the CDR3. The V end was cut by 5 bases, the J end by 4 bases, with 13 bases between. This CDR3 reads CASSPLGPPDTQYF. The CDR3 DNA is TGTGCCAGCAGCCCCCTCGGGCCCCCAGATACGCAGTATTTT.

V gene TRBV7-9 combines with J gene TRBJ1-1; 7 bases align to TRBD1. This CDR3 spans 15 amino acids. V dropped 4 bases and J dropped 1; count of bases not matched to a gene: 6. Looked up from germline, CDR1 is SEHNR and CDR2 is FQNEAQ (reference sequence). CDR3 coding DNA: TGTGCCAGCAGCTCGGCAGGGGACAGGAACACTGAAGCTTTCTTT. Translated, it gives CASSSAGDRNTEAFF.

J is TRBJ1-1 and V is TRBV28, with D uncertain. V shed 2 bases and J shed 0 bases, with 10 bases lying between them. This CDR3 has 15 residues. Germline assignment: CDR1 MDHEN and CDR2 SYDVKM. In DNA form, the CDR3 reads TGTGCCAGCAGTTTAGGCGGATCCATGAACACTGAAGCTTTCTTT. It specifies CASSLGGSMNTEAFF.

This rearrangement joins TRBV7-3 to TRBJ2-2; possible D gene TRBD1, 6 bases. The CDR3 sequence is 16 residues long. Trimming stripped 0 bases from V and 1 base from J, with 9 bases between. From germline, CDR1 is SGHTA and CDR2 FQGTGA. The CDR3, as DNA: TGTGCCAGCAGCTTAACGGGGGCTGAGAACACCGGGGAGCTGTTTTTT. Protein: CASSLTGAENTGELFF. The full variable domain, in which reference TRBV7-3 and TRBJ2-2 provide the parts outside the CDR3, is GAGVSQTPSNKVTEKGKYVELRCDPISGHTALYWYRQSLGQGPEFLIYFQGTGAADDSGLPNDRFFAVRPEGSVSTLKIQRTERGDSAVYLCASSLTGAENTGELFFGEGSRLTVL.

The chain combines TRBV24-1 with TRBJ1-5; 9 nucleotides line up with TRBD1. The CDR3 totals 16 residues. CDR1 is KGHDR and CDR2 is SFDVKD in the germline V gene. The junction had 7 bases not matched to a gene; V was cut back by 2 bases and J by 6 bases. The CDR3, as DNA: TGTGCCACCAGTGATTCCGGGACAGGGATGGGTCAGCCCCAGCATTTT. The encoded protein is CATSDSGTGMGQPQHF.

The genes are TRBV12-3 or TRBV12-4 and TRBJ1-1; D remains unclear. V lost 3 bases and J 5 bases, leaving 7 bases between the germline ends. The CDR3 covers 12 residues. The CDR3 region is CASSFPGTEAFF. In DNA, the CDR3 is TGTGCCAGCAGTTTCCCGGGGACTGAAGCTTTCTTT.

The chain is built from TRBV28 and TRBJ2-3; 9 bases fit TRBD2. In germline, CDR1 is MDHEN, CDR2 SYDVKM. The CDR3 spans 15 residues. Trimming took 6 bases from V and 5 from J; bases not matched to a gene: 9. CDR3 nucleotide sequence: TGTGCCAGCAGCGATAGCGGGGGACGGGAAGATACGCAGTATTTT. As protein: CASSDSGGREDTQYF.

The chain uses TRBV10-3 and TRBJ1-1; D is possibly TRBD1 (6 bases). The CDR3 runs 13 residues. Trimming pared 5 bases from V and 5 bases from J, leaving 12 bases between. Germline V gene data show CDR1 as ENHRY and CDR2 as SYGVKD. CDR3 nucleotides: TGTGCCATCAGTTCCATCGGACAGACTGAAGCTTTCTTT. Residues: CAISSIGQTEAFF.

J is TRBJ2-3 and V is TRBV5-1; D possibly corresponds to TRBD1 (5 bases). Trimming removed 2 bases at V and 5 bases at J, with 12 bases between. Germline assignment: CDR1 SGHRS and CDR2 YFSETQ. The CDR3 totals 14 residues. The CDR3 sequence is CASSFGQGGDTQYF. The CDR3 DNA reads TGCGCCAGCAGCTTCGGGCAGGGTGGAGATACGCAGTATTTT. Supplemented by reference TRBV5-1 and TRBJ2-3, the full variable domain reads KAGVTQTPRYLIKTRGQQVTLSCSPISGHRSVSWYQQTPGQGLQFLFEYFSETQRNKGNFPGRFSGRQFSNSRSEMNVSTLELGDSALYLCASSFGQGGDTQYFGPGTRLTVL.

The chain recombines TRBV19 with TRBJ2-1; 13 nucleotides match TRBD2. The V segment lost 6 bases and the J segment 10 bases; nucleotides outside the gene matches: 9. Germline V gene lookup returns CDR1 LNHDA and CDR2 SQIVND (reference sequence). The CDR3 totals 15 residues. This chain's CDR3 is CASRDGLAGAPEQFF. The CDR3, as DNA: TGTGCCAGTAGGGACGGACTAGCGGGAGCACCAGAGCAGTTCTTC.